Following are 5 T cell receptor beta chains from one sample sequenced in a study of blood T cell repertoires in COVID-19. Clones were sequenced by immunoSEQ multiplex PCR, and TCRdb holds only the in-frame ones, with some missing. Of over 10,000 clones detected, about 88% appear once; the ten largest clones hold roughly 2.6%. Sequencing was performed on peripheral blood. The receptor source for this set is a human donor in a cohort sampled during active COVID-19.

The CDR3 reads CASSLLTGAYEQYF. The CDR3, as DNA: TGTGCCAGCAGCCTCCTGACAGGGGCCTACGAGCAGTACTTC. This sequence joins TRBV11-2 and TRBJ2-7; 8 bases line up with TRBD1. The CDR3 is made up of 14 amino acids. CDR1 is SGHAT, CDR2 FQNNGV, per germline. Unmatched junction bases numbered 5, after V lost 5 bases and J lost 2 bases.

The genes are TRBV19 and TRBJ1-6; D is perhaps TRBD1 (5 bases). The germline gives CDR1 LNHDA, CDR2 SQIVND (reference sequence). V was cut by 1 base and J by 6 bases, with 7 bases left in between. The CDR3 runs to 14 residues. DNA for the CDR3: TGTGCCAGTAGTATAGGGGACTTTAATTCACCCCTCCACTTT. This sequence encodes CASSIGDFNSPLHF. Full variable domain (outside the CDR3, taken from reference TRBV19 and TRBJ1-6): DGGITQSPKYLFRKEGQNVTLSCEQNLNHDAMYWYRQDPGQGLRLIYYSQIVNDFQKGDIAEGYSVSREKKESFPLTVTSAQKNPTAFYLCASSIGDFNSPLHFGNGTRLTVT.

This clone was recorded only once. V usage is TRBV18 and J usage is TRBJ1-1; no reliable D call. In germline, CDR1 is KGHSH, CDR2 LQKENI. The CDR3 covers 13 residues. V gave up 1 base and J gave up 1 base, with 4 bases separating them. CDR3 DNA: TGTGCCAGCTCACCACGACAGAACACTGAAGCTTTCTTT. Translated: CASSPRQNTEAFF.

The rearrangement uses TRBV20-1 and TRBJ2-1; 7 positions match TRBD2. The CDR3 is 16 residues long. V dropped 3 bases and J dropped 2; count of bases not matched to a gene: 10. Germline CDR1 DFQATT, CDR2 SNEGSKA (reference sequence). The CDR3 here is CSASLPLSGAYNEQFF. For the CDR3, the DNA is TGCAGTGCTAGTCTCCCCCTGAGCGGGGCCTACAATGAGCAGTTCTTC.

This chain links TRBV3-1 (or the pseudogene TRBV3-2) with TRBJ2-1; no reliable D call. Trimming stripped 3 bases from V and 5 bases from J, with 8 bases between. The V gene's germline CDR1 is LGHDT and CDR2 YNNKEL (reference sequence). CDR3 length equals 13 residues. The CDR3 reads CASSQLRDNEQFF. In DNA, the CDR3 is TGTGCCAGCAGCCAGTTACGGGACAATGAGCAGTTCTTC.